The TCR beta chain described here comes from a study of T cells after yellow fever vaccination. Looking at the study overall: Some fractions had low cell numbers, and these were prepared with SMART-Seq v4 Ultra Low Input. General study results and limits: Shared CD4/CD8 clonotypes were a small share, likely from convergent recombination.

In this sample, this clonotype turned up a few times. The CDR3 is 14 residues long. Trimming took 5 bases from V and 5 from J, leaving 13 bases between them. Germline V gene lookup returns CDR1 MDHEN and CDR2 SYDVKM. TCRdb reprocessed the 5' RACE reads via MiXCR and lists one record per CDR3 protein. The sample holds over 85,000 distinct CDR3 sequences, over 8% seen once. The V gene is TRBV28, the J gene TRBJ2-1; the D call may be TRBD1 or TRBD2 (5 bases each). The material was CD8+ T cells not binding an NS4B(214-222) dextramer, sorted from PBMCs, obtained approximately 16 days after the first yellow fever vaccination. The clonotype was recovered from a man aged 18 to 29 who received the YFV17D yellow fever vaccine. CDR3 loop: CASSVRDQHNEQFF. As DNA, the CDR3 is TGTGCCAGCAGTGTCCGGGACCAACACAATGAGCAGTTCTTC.